The T cell receptor (beta chain) described here comes from a study of response to subunit inactivated influenza vaccine. TCRdb recomputed calls from the RT-PCR reads with MiXCR, one row per CDR3 protein. The top ten hold roughly 13% of the sample, which has 560,000 or so distinct CDR3 sequences, 7.6% seen once. Findings of the study overall: The authors proposed limited new T cell recruitment per seasonal influenza vaccination.

Of note for this clonotype: The antigen is unknown.

This CDR3 comprises 13 residues. The germline gives CDR1 MNHEY, CDR2 SVGEGT. V lost 6 bases and J lost 7, with 14 bases in between. The sample here was PBMCs from blood, taken less than 30 months after vaccination. This TCR was sampled from a man aged 45 to 70 who received an inactivated influenza vaccine. J is TRBJ2-3 and V is TRBV6-2 or TRBV6-3; D ambiguous. DNA of the CDR3: TGTGCCAGCAGCCAGGACCCGAATTATACGCAGTATTTT. Protein product: CASSQDPNYTQYF.